These 5 T cell receptor beta chains were all obtained from the same sample, sequenced in a study of molecular identifiers for immune sequencing clone quantification. TCRdb re-derived calls from the PCR reads in MiXCR, one entry per CDR3 protein. The sample records approximately 630,000 distinct CDR3 sequences, over 25% being singletons. The sample taken for sequencing was naive CD8+ T cells from blood, with Jurkat cell RNA spiked in. This sample's subset: FACS-sorted CD8+CD4-CCR7+CD45RA+ naive T cells. These receptors were obtained from a human donor in good health. Some libraries in this study had Jurkat cell RNA spiked in.

The table lists this clonotype with a count of one. The genes are TRBV20-1 and TRBJ2-2, with 7 bases lining up with TRBD1. The CDR3 covers 17 residues. The junction had 9 bases not matched to a gene; V was cut back by 2 bases and J by 0 bases. CDR1 and CDR2 (germline): DFQATT, SNEGSKA (reference sequence). The CDR3 DNA sequence: TGCAGTGCTAGACCATGGACAGGCGCCCCGAACACCGGGGAGCTGTTTTTT. Translating it yields CSARPWTGAPNTGELFF.

The table lists this clonotype with many counts. V and J are TRBV4-2 and TRBJ2-7; TRBD2 matches at 13 bases. J gave up 4 bases and V 5 bases, and 8 bases lay outside the gene matches. The germline gives CDR1 LGHNA, CDR2 YNFKEQ. There are 16 residues in the CDR3. The CDR3: CASSETSGRSQYEQYF. The DNA of the CDR3 is TGTGCCAGCAGCGAGACTAGCGGGAGGTCCCAGTACGAGCAGTACTTC.

V usage is TRBV6-5 and J usage is TRBJ2-5; no definite D call. Germline V gene lookup returns CDR1 MNHEY and CDR2 SVGAGI. This CDR3 has 11 amino acids. The germline V and J ends were trimmed by 10 bases and 5 bases, with 11 bases remaining between them. The CDR3 DNA follows: TGTGCCACCTGCGTGGGGGAGACCCAGTACTTC. It translates to CATCVGETQYF.

Regarding this clonotype: One base away lies a much larger clone, so this may be a sequencing read error. V gene TRBV7-9 combines with J gene TRBJ2-2, with 9 bases lining up with TRBD1. Germline values: CDR1 SEHNR, CDR2 FQNEAQ (reference sequence). The CDR3 is made up of 16 amino acids. This chain's CDR3 is CASSYEGTGRTGEPFF. The CDR3 nucleotides are TGTGCCAGCAGCTACGAAGGGACAGGGAGGACCGGGGAGCCGTTTTTT.

This clonotype has more than one count but fewer than ten. The chain combines TRBV12-3 or TRBV12-4 with TRBJ1-5; no clear D gene. The CDR3 has 14 residues. In DNA, the CDR3 is TGTGCTTCCGAAGGTGGAGGCAGGTATCAGCCCCAGCATTTT. Translation gives CASEGGGRYQPQHF.